These 7 T cell receptor beta chains were sequenced from one sample in a study of blood T cell repertoires in COVID-19. Only in-frame clones appear in the TCRdb table, and some are missing; sequencing was by immunoSEQ multiplex PCR. The sample has roughly 350,000 clones, around 86% seen once. The sequenced sample was peripheral blood. The receptors stem from a woman aged 50 to 60 with COVID-19, enrolled during active disease.

The rearrangement uses TRBV12-3 or TRBV12-4 and TRBJ1-1, with a possible D match to TRBD1 (6 bases). There are 13 residues in the CDR3. Trimming removed 4 bases at V and 5 bases at J, with 11 bases between. The CDR3 nucleotides read TGTGCCAGCAGTTCACAGGGTGCGACTGAAGCTTTCTTT. Its protein is CASSSQGATEAFF.

The gene calls are TRBV29-1 and TRBJ1-2; maybe TRBD1 (5 bases). Trimming removed 6 bases from V and 0 bases from J, with 11 bases in between. In germline, CDR1 is SQVTM, CDR2 ANQGSEA. The CDR3 covers 13 residues. CDR3 nucleotides: TGCAGCGTGGTAGACAGATCTAACTATGGCTACACCTTC. It encodes CSVVDRSNYGYTF.

The chain employs TRBV7-2 and TRBJ1-1; D is unresolved. CDR3 size: 12 residues. From germline, CDR1 is SGHTA and CDR2 FQGNSA. V was shortened by 2 bases and J by 5 bases, with 6 bases between the two germline ends. CDR3 amino acids: CASSLSRTEAFF. The CDR3 nucleotides are TGTGCCAGCAGCTTATCTCGTACTGAAGCTTTCTTT. Full variable domain (missing parts from reference TRBV7-2 and TRBJ1-1): GAGVSQSPSNKVTEKGKDVELRCDPISGHTALYWYRQSLGQGLEFLIYFQGNSAPDKSGLPSDRFSAERTGGSVSTLTIQRTQQEDSAVYLCASSLSRTEAFFGQGTRLTVV.

The chain uses TRBV10-3 and TRBJ2-7; the D gene is possibly TRBD1 (5 bases). The CDR3 consists of 14 residues. V was clipped by 0 bases and J by 4 bases, with 10 bases between them. From germline, CDR1 is ENHRY and CDR2 SYGVKD. This chain's CDR3 is CAISESGADYEQYF. CDR3 nucleotide sequence: TGTGCCATCAGTGAGTCAGGGGCGGATTACGAGCAGTACTTC.

V and J are TRBV19 and TRBJ1-1; D not certain. Per the germline V gene, CDR1 is LNHDA and CDR2 is SQIVND (reference sequence). V was clipped by 3 bases and J by 3 bases, with 14 bases between them. The CDR3 runs 15 residues. The CDR3 nucleotides read TGTGCCAGTAGTATCCGGGAAGGGAGTTACACTGAAGCTTTCTTT. Encoded protein: CASSIREGSYTEAFF.

This clone was seen only once. The V and J genes are TRBV5-5 and TRBJ2-3; D is ambiguous. The CDR3 consists of 15 residues. V was trimmed by 3 bases and J by 1 base, leaving 12 bases between them. In germline, CDR1 is SGHKS, CDR2 YYEKEE (reference sequence). CDR3 loop: CASSSRPRRTDTQYF. CDR3 DNA sequence: TGTGCCAGCAGCTCCCGGCCGCGGCGCACAGATACGCAGTATTTT.

The chain carries TRBV7-2 and TRBJ2-3; 8 nucleotides match TRBD1. V was pared by 2 bases and J by 4 bases, with 8 bases of the junction left unmatched. Germline V gives CDR1 SGHTA, CDR2 FQGNSA. This CDR3 is 16 amino acids long. CDR3 sequence reads: CASSLQGAAGADTQYF. Here the CDR3 DNA reads TGTGCCAGCAGCTTACAGGGGGCCGCTGGGGCAGATACGCAGTATTTT.